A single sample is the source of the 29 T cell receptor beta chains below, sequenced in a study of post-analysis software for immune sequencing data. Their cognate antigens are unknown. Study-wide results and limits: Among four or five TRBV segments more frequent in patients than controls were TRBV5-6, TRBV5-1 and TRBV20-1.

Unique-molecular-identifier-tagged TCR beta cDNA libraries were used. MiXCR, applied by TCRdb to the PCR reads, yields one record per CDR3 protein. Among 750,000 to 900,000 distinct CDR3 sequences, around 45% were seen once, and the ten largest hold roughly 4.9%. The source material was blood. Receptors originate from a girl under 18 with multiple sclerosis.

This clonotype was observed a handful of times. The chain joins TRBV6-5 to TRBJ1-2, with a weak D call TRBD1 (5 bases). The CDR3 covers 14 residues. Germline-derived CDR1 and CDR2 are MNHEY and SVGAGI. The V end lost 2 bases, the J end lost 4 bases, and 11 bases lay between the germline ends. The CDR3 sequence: CASSYGTGFYGYTF. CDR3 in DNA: TGTGCCAGCAGTTACGGGACGGGGTTCTATGGCTACACCTTC.

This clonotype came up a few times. The CDR3 DNA is TGTGCCAGCAGCTCCTGGGCAGGAGAGACCCAGTACTTC. This gives the protein CASSSWAGETQYF. The rearrangement joins TRBV7-3 to TRBJ2-4; the D is unclear. Judging by the DNA end, TRBJ2-5 fits better; the J call may be wrong. The CDR3 totals 13 residues. Per the germline V gene, CDR1 is SGHTA and CDR2 is FQGTGA.

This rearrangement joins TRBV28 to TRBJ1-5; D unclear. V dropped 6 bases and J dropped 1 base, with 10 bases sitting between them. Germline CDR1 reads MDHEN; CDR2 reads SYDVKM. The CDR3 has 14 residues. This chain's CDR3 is CASSPPGSNQPQHF. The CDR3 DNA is TGTGCCAGCAGCCCCCCGGGGAGCAATCAGCCCCAGCATTTT.

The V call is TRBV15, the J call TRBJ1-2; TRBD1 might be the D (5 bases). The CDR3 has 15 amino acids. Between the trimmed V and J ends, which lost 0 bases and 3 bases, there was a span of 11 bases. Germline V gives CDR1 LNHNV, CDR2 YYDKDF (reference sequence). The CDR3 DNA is TGTGCCACCAGCAGAGATAGCGGGACTGACTATGGCTACACCTTC. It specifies CATSRDSGTDYGYTF.

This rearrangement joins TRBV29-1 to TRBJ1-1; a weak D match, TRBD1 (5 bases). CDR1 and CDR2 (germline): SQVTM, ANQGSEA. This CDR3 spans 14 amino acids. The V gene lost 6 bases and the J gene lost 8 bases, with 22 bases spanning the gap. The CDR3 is CSVGIGTGYREAFF. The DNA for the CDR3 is TGCAGCGTGGGGATTGGGACGGGGTACAGGGAAGCTTTCTTT.

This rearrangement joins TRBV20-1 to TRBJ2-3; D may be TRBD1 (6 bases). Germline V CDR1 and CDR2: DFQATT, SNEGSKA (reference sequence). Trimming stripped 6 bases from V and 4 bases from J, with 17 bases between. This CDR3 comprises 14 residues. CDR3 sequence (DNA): TGCAGTGCCCTCGACAGGAGTCAATCAGATACGCAGTATTTT. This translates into CSALDRSQSDTQYF.

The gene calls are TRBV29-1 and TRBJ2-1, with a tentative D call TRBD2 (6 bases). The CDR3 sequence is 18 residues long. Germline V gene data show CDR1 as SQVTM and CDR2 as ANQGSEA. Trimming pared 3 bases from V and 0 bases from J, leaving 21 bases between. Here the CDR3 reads CSVDRLEGYEGSYNEQFF. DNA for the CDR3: TGCAGCGTTGATCGACTAGAAGGATATGAGGGCTCCTACAATGAGCAGTTCTTC.

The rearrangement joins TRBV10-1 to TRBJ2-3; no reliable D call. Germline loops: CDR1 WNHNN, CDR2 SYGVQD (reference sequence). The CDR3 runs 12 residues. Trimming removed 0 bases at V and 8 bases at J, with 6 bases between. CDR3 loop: CASSESGGTQYF. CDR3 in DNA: TGCGCCAGCAGTGAGTCGGGCGGTACGCAGTATTTT.

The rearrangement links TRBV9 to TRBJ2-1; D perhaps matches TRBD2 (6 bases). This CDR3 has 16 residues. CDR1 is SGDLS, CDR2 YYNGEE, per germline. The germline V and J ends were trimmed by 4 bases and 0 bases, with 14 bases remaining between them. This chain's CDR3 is CASSSVGSGSYNEQFF. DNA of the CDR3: TGTGCCAGCAGCTCCGTCGGTAGCGGCTCCTACAATGAGCAGTTCTTC.

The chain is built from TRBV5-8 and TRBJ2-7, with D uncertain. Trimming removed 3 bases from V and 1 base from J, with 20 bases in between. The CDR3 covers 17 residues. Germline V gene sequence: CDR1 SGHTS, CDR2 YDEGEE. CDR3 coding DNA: TGTGCCAGCAGCTATCCAGACTCCCTGGGGTTTTCCTACGAGCAGTACTTC. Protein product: CASSYPDSLGFSYEQYF.

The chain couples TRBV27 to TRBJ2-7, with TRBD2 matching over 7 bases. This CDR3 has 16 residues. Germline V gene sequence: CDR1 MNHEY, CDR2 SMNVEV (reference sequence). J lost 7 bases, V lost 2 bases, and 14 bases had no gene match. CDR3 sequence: CASSLKGAGPRREQYF. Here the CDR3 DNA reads TGTGCCAGCAGTTTAAAAGGAGCGGGGCCGCGGCGAGAGCAGTACTTC.

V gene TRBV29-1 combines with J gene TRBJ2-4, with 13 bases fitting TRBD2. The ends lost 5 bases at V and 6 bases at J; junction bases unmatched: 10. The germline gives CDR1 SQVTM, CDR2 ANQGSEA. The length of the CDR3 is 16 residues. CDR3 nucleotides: TGCAGCGTTATAGGACTAGCGGGAGAGGTTGCAAACATTCAGTACTTC. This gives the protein CSVIGLAGEVANIQYF. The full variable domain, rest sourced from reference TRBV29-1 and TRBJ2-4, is SAVISQKPSRDICQRGTSLTIQCQVDSQVTMMFWYRQQPGQSLTLIATANQGSEATYESGFVIDKFPISRPNLTFSTLTVSNMSPEDSSIYLCSVIGLAGEVANIQYFGAGTRLSVL.

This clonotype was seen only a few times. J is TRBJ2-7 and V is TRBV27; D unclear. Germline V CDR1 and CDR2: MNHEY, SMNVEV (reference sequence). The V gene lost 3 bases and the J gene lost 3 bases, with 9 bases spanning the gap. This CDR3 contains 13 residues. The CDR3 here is CASSFGRFYEQYF. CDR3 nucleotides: TGTGCCAGCAGTTTTGGCAGATTCTACGAGCAGTACTTC.

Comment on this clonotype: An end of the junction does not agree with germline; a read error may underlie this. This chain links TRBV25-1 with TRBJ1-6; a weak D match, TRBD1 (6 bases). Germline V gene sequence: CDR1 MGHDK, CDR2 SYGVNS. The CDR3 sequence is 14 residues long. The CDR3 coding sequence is TGTACCAGCAGTCAGACAGGATTTAGTTCACCCCTCCACTTT. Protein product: CTSSQTGFSSPLHF.

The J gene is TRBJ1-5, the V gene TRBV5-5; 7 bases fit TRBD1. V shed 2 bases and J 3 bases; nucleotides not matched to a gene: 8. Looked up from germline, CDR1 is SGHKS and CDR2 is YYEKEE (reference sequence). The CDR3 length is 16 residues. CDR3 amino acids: CASSFRGDSLNQPQHF. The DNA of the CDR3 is TGTGCCAGCAGCTTTAGAGGGGACAGCCTCAATCAGCCCCAGCATTTT.

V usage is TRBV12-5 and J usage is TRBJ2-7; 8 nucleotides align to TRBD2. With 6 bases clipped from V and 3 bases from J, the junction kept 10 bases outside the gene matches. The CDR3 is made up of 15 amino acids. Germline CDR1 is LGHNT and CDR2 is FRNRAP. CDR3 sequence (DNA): TGTGCTAGTGGCCGCGGACTAGCTGGGGACTACGAGCAGTACTTC. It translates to CASGRGLAGDYEQYF.

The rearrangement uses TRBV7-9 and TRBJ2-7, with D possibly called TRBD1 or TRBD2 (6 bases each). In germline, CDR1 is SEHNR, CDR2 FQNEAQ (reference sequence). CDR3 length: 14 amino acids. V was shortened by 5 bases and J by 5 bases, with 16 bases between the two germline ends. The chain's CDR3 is CASSPQGGSNEQYF. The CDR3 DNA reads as TGTGCCAGCAGCCCCCAAGGGGGGAGCAACGAGCAGTACTTC.

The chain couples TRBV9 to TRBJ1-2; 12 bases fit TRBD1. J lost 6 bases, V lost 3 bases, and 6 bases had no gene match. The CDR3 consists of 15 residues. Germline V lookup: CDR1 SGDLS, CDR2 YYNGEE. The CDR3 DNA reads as TGTGCCAGCAGCGCTGGGGACAGGGGGCTGAATGGCTACACCTTC. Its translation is CASSAGDRGLNGYTF.

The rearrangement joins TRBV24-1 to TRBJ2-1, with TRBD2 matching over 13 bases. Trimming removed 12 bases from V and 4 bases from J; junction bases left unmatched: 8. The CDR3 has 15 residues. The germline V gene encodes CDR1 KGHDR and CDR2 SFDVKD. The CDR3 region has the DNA TGTGCCGCGGGGACTAGCGGGACCAAATACAATGAGCAGTTCTTC. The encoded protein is CAAGTSGTKYNEQFF.

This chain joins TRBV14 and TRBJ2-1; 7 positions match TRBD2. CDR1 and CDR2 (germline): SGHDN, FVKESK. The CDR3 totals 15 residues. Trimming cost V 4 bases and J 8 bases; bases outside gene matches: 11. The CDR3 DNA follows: TGTGCCAGCAGCCTAGCGAGCGGGATCCCCCATGAGCAGTTCTTC. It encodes CASSLASGIPHEQFF.

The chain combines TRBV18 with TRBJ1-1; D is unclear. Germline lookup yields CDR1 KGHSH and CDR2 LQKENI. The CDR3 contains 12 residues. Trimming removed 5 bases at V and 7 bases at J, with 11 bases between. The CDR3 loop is CASSSTTGEAFF. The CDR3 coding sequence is TGTGCCAGCTCATCTACCACGGGTGAAGCTTTCTTT.

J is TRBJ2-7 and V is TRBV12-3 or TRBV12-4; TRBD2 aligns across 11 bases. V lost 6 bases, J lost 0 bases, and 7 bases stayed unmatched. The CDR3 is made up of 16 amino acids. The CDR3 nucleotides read TGTGCCAGCAGGGGCCCAGGGACTAGCGGCTCCTACGAGCAGTACTTC. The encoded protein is CASRGPGTSGSYEQYF.

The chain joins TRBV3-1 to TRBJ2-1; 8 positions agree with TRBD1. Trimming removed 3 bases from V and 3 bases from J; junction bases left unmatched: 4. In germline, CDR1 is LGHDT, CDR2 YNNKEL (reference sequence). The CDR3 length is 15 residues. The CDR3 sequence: CASSQTGEDYNEQFF. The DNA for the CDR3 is TGTGCCAGCAGCCAGACAGGGGAGGACTACAATGAGCAGTTCTTC.

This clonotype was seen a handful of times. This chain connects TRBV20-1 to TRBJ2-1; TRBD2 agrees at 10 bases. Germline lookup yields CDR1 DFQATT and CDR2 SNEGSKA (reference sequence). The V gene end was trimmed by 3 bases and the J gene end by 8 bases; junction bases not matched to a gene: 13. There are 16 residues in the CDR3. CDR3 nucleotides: TGCAGTGCTAGGTCGTGGCTAGCGGGAGACGTCGATGAGCAGTTCTTC. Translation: CSARSWLAGDVDEQFF.

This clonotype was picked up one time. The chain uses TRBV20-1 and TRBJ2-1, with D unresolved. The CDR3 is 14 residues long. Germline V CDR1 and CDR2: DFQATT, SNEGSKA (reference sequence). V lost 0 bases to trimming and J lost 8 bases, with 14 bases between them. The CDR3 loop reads CSARDSVVGYEQFF. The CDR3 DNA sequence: TGCAGTGCTAGAGATTCAGTAGTAGGCTATGAGCAGTTCTTC.

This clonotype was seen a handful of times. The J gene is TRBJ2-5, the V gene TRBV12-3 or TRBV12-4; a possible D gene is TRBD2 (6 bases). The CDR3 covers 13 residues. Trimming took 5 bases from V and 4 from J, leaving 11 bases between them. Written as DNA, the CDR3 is TGTGCCAGCAGTCCCCCAGCGGGAGAGACCCAGTACTTC. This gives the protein CASSPPAGETQYF.

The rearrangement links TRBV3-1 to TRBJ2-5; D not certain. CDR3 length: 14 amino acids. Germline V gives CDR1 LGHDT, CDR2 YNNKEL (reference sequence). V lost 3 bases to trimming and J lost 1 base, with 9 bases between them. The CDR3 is CASSHSQIQETQYF. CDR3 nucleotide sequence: TGTGCCAGCAGCCACTCGCAGATCCAAGAGACCCAGTACTTC.

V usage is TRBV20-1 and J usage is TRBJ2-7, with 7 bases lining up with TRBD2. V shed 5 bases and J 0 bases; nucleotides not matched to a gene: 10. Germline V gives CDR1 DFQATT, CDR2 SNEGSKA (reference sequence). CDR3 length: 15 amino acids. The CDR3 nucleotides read TGCAGTGCTCGGGGGGACTCACACAGCTCCTACGAGCAGTACTTC. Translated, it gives CSARGDSHSSYEQYF.

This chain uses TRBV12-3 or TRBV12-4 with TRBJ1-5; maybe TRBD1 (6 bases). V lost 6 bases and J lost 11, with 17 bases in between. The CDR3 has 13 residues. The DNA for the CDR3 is TGTGCCAGCAGCAGACAGGTCCAGCTGACCCAGCATTTT. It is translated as CASSRQVQLTQHF.